This T cell receptor beta chain derives from a study of T cell responses to AZD1222 COVID-19 vaccine. TCRdb keeps only in-frame clones here, not all; method: immunoSEQ multiplex PCR. The data contain 25,000 to 30,000 clones, about 93% of them seen just once; the ten biggest clones take up over 7.5%. This specimen consisted of peripheral blood, obtained on day 0 of AZD1222 vaccination. This sequence originates from an adult in good health.

The CDR3 coding sequence is TGTGCCAGCTCACCGCCGCCGGGACAGGGAAAAAACACTGAAGCTTTCTTT. Translating gives CASSPPPGQGKNTEAFF. This rearrangement joins TRBV18 to TRBJ1-1, with 9 bases that match TRBD1. The CDR3 is 17 residues long. Germline values: CDR1 KGHSH, CDR2 LQKENI. Trimming cost V 3 bases and J 2 bases; bases outside gene matches: 10. Based on the CDR3 plus reference TRBV18 and TRBJ1-1, the full variable domain is NAGVMQNPRHLVRRRGQEARLRCSPMKGHSHVYWYRQLPEEGLKFMVYLQKENIIDESGMPKERFSAEFPKEGPSILRIQQVVRGDSAAYFCASSPPPGQGKNTEAFFGQGTRLTVV.